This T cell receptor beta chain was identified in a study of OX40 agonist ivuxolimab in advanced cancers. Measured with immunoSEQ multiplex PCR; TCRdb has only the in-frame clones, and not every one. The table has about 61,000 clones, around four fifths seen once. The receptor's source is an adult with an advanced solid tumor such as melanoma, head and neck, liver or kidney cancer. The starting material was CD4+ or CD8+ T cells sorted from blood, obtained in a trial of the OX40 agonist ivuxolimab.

This CDR3 reads CASSAHQGTYGYTF. Written as DNA, the CDR3 is TGTGCCAGCAGCGCACACCAGGGGACCTATGGCTACACCTTC. The chain couples TRBV27 to TRBJ1-2; possibly TRBD1 for D (6 bases). The CDR3 loop spans 14 amino acids. V lost 6 bases and J 4 bases, leaving 15 bases between the germline ends. Germline V lookup: CDR1 MNHEY, CDR2 SMNVEV (reference sequence).